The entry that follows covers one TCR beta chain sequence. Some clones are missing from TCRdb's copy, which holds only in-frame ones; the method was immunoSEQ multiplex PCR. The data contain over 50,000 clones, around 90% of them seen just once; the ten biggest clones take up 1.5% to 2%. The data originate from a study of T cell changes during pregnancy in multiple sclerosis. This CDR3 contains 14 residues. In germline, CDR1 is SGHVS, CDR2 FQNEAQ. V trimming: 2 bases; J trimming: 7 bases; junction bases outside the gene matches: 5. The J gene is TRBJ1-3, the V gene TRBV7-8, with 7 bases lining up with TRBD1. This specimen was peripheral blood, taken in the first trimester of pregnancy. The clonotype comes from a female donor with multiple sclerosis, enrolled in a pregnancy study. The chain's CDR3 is CASSLNRGVNTIYF. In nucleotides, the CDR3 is TGTGCCAGCAGCTTAAACAGGGGAGTCAACACCATATATTTT.